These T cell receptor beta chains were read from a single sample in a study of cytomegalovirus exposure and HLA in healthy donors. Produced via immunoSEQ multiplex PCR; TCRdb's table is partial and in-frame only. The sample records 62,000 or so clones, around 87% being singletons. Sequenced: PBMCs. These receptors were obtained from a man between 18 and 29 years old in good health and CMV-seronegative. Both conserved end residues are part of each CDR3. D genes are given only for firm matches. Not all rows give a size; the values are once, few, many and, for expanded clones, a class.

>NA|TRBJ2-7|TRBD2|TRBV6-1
CASSEAGRGEEQYF
TGTGCCAGCAGTGAAGCCGGACGGGGGGAGGAGCAGTACTTC
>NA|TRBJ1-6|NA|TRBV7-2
CASSRGADSSNSPLHF
TGTGCCAGCAGCCGTGGAGCCGACTCCTCAAATTCACCCCTCCACTTT
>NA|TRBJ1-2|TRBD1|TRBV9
CASSPGQFRDYGYTF
TGTGCCAGCAGCCCGGGACAGTTTAGGGACTATGGCTACACCTTC
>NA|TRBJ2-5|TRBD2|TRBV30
CAWSVRRGARETQYF
TGTGCCTGGAGTGTTAGGCGGGGGGCCAGGGAGACCCAGTACTTC
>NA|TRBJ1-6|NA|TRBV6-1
CASSDSTTGPNSPLHF
TGTGCCAGCAGTGATTCCACGACAGGTCCTAATTCACCCCTCCACTTT
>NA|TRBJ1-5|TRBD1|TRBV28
CASSPTGRPQHF
TGTGCCAGCAGCCCGACAGGGCGGCCCCAGCATTTT
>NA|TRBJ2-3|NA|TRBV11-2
CASSLMQGDTQYF
TGTGCCAGCAGCCTAATGCAGGGAGATACGCAGTATTTT
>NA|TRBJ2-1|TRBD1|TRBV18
CASSPPATGGGSGQFF
TGTGCCAGCTCACCACCGGCGACAGGGGGAGGAAGCGGGCAGTTCTTC
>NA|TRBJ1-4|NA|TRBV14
CASSQDMGLSEKLFF
TGTGCCAGCAGCCAAGATATGGGGCTGTCCGAAAAACTGTTTTTT
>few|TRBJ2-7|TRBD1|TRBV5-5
CASSLPGTAAPYEQYF
TGTGCCAGCAGCTTACCCGGGACAGCCGCGCCCTACGAGCAGTACTTC
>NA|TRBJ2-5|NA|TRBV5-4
CASSYPVVAGYQETQYF
TGTGCCAGCAGCTACCCGGTGGTGGCGGGATACCAAGAGACCCAGTACTTC
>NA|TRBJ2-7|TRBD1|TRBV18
CASSPWTDRDSEQYF
TGTGCCAGCTCACCATGGACGGACAGGGACAGCGAGCAGTACTTC
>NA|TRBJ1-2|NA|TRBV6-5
CASSYSRQAPSYGYTF
TGTGCCAGCAGTTACTCAAGACAGGCTCCCTCCTATGGCTACACCTTC
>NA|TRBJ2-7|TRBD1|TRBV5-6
CASSLAGGVEQYF
TGTGCCAGCAGCTTGGCAGGGGGCGTCGAGCAGTACTTC
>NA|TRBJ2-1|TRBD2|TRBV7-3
CASGTSGNNEQFF
TGTGCCAGCGGGACTAGCGGTAACAATGAGCAGTTCTTC
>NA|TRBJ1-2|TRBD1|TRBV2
CASSERGPNYGYTF
TGTGCCAGCAGTGAAAGGGGGCCTAACTATGGCTACACCTTC
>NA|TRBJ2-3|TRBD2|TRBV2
CASKGTSGVTDTQYF
TGTGCCAGCAAAGGGACTAGCGGGGTGACAGATACGCAGTATTTT
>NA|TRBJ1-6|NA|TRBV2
CATKGAGYNSPLHF
TGTGCCACCAAAGGCGCGGGGTATAATTCACCCCTCCACTTT
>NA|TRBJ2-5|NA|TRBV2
CASSALGGERETQYF
TGTGCCAGCAGTGCCCTGGGCGGGGAGAGGGAGACCCAGTACTTC
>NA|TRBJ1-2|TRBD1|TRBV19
CASSTNRGQTYGYTF
TGTGCCAGTAGTACAAACAGGGGACAGACCTATGGCTACACCTTC
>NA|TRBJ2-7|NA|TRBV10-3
CAISAGMTGLTYEQYF
TGTGCCATCAGTGCCGGAATGACAGGATTAACCTACGAGCAGTACTTC
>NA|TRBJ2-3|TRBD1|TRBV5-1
CASSLQGTDTQYF
TGCGCCAGCAGCTTACAGGGGACAGATACGCAGTATTTT
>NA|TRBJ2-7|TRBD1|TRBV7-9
CASSKRGQGPYEQYF
TGTGCCAGCAGCAAAAGGGGACAGGGCCCATACGAGCAGTACTTC
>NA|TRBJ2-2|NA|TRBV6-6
CASSRDRPGGTGELFF
TGTGCCAGCAGCAGAGACAGGCCTGGGGGCACCGGGGAGCTGTTTTTT
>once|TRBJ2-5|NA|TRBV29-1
CSVSPVGVPQETQYF
TGCAGCGTTTCGCCTGTAGGGGTCCCACAAGAGACCCAGTACTTC
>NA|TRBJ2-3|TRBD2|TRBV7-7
CASSLDWAGGTDTQYF
TGTGCTAGCAGCTTGGATTGGGCGGGGGGCACAGATACGCAGTATTTT
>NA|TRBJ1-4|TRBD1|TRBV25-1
CASSQTGGEEKLFF
TGTGCCAGCAGTCAAACAGGGGGGGAAGAAAAACTGTTTTTT
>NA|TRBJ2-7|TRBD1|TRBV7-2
CASSSSRDSYEQYF
TGTGCCAGCAGCTCGTCCCGGGACAGCTACGAGCAGTACTTC
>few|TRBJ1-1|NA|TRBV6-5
CASSYSNSEAFF
TGTGCCAGCAGTTACTCGAACAGTGAAGCTTTCTTT
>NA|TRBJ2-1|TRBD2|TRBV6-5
CASSGGLAGNEQFF
TGTGCCAGCAGTGGTGGACTAGCGGGCAATGAGCAGTTCTTC
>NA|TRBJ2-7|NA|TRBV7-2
CASSSGWGRTYEQYF
TGTGCCAGCAGCTCAGGGTGGGGGCGAACCTACGAGCAGTACTTC
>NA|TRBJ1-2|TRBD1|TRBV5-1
CASSLGTGDVRGYTF
TGCGCCAGCAGCTTGGGGACAGGGGATGTACGGGGCTACACCTTC
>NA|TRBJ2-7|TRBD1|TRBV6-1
CASGPGQGSYEQYF
TGTGCCAGCGGACCGGGACAGGGATCCTACGAGCAGTACTTC